A single sample is the source of the 12 T cell receptor beta chains below, sequenced in a study of human T cells and chemical hapten exposure. Time point denoted: patch test 3, about 24 weeks after DPC sensitization. Treatment reported: therapeutic diphenylcyclopropenone sensitization with weekly scalp DPC. One entry per CDR3 protein, called by TCRdb with MiXCR from the RACE reads. Among 55,000 to 75,000 distinct CDR3 sequences listed, about an eighth were seen once. Sample: whole blood, taken in connection with sensitization to the hapten diphenylcyclopropenone (DPC). The receptors were gathered from a young man with alopecia areata. Some clones in this sample may be carry-over from other donors' samples.

This clonotype came up many times. This chain links TRBV30 with TRBJ1-1; TRBD1 is a possible D gene (5 bases). V lost 3 bases to trimming and J lost 4 bases, with 12 bases between them. Germline V CDR1 and CDR2: GTSNPN, SVGIG (reference sequence). The CDR3 is 13 amino acids. The CDR3 loop is CAWSLGPATEAFF. The DNA for the CDR3 is TGTGCCTGGAGCCTGGGGCCGGCCACTGAAGCTTTCTTT.

This clonotype came up many times. V and J are TRBV7-9 and TRBJ2-7; 9 bases match TRBD1. The V gene's germline CDR1 is SEHNR and CDR2 FQNEAQ (reference sequence). J lost 6 bases, V lost 5 bases, and 11 bases had no gene match. The CDR3 covers 15 residues. For the CDR3, the DNA is TGTGCCAGCAGCCGGACCGGGACAGGGCCCGCCGAGCAGTACTTC. This codes for CASSRTGTGPAEQYF.

In its sample, this clonotype was seen a few times. Here the CDR3 DNA reads TGCGCCAGCAGCTGGACAGGGAATAGCAATCAGCCCCAGCATTTT. Its translation is CASSWTGNSNQPQHF. The V gene is TRBV5-1, the J gene TRBJ1-5; 8 bases map to TRBD1. Germline trimming cut 3 bases from V and 0 bases from J; bases unmatched to any gene: 2. Germline V lookup: CDR1 SGHRS, CDR2 YFSETQ. The CDR3 spans 15 residues.

This clonotype has a handful of counts. The chain uses TRBV6-1 and TRBJ1-1; D is perhaps TRBD1 (6 bases). Trimming took 2 bases from V and 10 from J, leaving 11 bases between them. This CDR3 has 12 residues. Germline CDR1 MNHNS, CDR2 SASEGT. The CDR3 nucleotides read TGTGCCAGCAGTGAATCAGGGGTTGTAGCTTTCTTT. It is translated as CASSESGVVAFF.

The chain recombines TRBV15 with TRBJ1-1; D ambiguous. V was cut by 8 bases and J by 4 bases, with 17 bases left in between. CDR1 is LNHNV, CDR2 YYDKDF, per germline (reference sequence). The CDR3 is made up of 14 amino acids. CDR3 sequence: CATSRDRAATEAFF. CDR3 bases: TGTGCCACCTCAAGAGACCGGGCGGCCACTGAAGCTTTCTTT.

In its sample, this clonotype was seen many times. This chain links TRBV21-1 with TRBJ2-3; the table's D call of TRBD1 was not tested on the DNA. TRBV21-1 is deemed a pseudogene. This CDR3 has 13 amino acids. CDR3 DNA sequence: TGTGCCAGCAGCAAAAGGGGGAAGGATACGCAGTATTTT. Amino acid sequence: CASSKRGKDTQYF.

This clonotype was counted at least ten times. The gene calls are TRBV7-6 and TRBJ2-7, with D tentatively TRBD2 (6 bases). Germline loops: CDR1 SGHVS, CDR2 FNYEAQ. Trimming left V 0 bases short and J 3 bases short, with 9 bases between. This CDR3 has 14 amino acids. The CDR3 here is CASSLAGLRYEQYF. The CDR3 nucleotides read TGTGCCAGCAGCTTAGCGGGACTTCGCTACGAGCAGTACTTC.

This clonotype was seen more than once but under ten times. The chain employs TRBV12-3 or TRBV12-4 and TRBJ2-7; D not resolved. Trimming took off 3 bases at V and 2 bases at J, with 5 bases between the two ends. This CDR3 is 12 amino acids long. CDR3 in DNA: TGTGCCAGCAGTTTCGCCCCCTACGAGCAGTACTTC. It translates to CASSFAPYEQYF.

In nucleotides, the CDR3 is TGTGCCACCAGTGAGCTCCGCCAGGGTGTCAGCGGGACAGATACGCAGTATTTT. Its protein product is CATSELRQGVSGTDTQYF. The chain couples TRBV24-1 to TRBJ2-3, with TRBD2 as a possible D gene (6 bases). The germline gives CDR1 KGHDR, CDR2 SFDVKD. V shed 4 bases and J shed 3 bases, with 22 bases lying between them. The CDR3 spans 18 residues.

At least ten counts were recorded for this clonotype. V gene TRBV29-1 combines with J gene TRBJ1-4; D perhaps matches TRBD1 (5 bases). The CDR3 is made up of 13 amino acids. Trimming pared 8 bases from V and 5 bases from J, leaving 15 bases between. Germline CDR1 is SQVTM and CDR2 is ANQGSEA. Here the CDR3 DNA reads TGCAGCAGCCGCGGGGGAGTCAATGAAAAACTGTTTTTT. This gives the protein CSSRGGVNEKLFF.

This clonotype was observed a handful of times. This chain joins TRBV28 and TRBJ2-5; D perhaps matches TRBD1 (6 bases). Trimming stripped 4 bases from V and 4 bases from J, with 13 bases between. Germline assignment: CDR1 MDHEN and CDR2 SYDVKM. The CDR3 is made up of 14 amino acids. CDR3 nucleotide sequence: TGTGCCAGCAGTTACAGGGACGGAAGAGAGACCCAGTACTTC. Translated, it gives CASSYRDGRETQYF.

This sequence joins TRBV7-2 and TRBJ1-4; D unclear. Germline V lookup: CDR1 SGHTA, CDR2 FQGNSA. The CDR3 runs to 14 residues. The V end was cut by 3 bases, the J end by 6 bases, with 11 bases between. The CDR3 region is CASSFLNSDEKLFF. Written as DNA, the CDR3 is TGTGCCAGCAGCTTTTTGAATTCGGATGAAAAACTGTTTTTT.